The 13 T cell receptor beta chains presented below share a single source sample, sequenced in a study of blood T cells in healthy people across ages (dated by TCRdb to the mid-2010s). The library was produced with 5' RACE. TCRdb records Illumina HiSeq 2500 as the sequencer. A second 7 to 11 cycle PCR used a sample-barcoded 5' primer and a J-beta primer mix. Through fastp at Q25 and MiXCR, TCRdb rebuilt clones from the public reads, retaining in-frame beta chains. Every CDR3 protein is listed once, alongside the most common genes and DNA of its rows. Across this sample there are over a million distinct CDR3 sequences, with 42% seen only once. The ten largest clones take up roughly 7.9% of the sample. Sequenced input: blood. These receptors were taken from a woman in her late teens or twenties in good health.

The chain uses TRBV20-1 and TRBJ2-5; D possibly corresponds to TRBD2 (6 bases). Germline V gene data show CDR1 as DFQATT and CDR2 as SNEGSKA (reference sequence). V lost 6 bases, J lost 11 bases, and 25 bases lay in between. This CDR3 contains 14 residues. DNA of the CDR3: TGCAGTGCAAGACTAGTCGCCCTCCCCAATGAGCAGTACTTC. It translates to CSARLVALPNEQYF.

V and J are TRBV27 and TRBJ2-7; 7 nucleotides align to TRBD1. Germline loops: CDR1 MNHEY, CDR2 SMNVEV (reference sequence). The CDR3 is 14 residues long. Trimming cost V 4 bases and J 3 bases; bases outside gene matches: 6. The CDR3 nucleotides read TGTGCCAGCAGTTCGGGACAGAACCTCTACGAGCAGTACTTC. Its protein is CASSSGQNLYEQYF.

The chain employs TRBV10-3 and TRBJ2-6; 9 bases match TRBD2. From germline, CDR1 is ENHRY and CDR2 SYGVKD. The V and J ends lost 10 bases and 3 bases, in that order; junction bases with no gene match: 25. The CDR3 has 21 residues. The DNA for the CDR3 is TGTGCCACCACAAGGGCCCAACAACTCTTAGCGGGAGAAGGTGGGGCCAACGTCCTGACTTTC. Its protein is CATTRAQQLLAGEGGANVLTF.

V and J are TRBV9 and TRBJ2-3, with TRBD2 identical over 8 bases. Germline lookup yields CDR1 SGDLS and CDR2 YYNGEE. This CDR3 comprises 16 residues. V was clipped by 0 bases and J by 6 bases; unmatched bases: 9. The chain's CDR3 is CASSVGRGGRVDTQYF. DNA of the CDR3: TGTGCCAGCAGCGTAGGTCGGGGGGGCCGAGTTGATACGCAGTATTTT. The full variable domain, completed using reference TRBV9 and TRBJ2-3, is DSGVTQTPKHLITATGQRVTLRCSPRSGDLSVYWYQQSLDQGLQFLIQYYNGEERAKGNILERFSAQQFPDLHSELNLSSLELGDSALYFCASSVGRGGRVDTQYFGPGTRLTVL.

About this clonotype: Being one base from a much bigger clone, this may be a read error. This chain connects TRBV10-1 to TRBJ2-3; no clear D. CDR3 length: 14 residues. Germline CDR1 is WNHNN and CDR2 is SYGVQD (reference sequence). The germline V and J ends were trimmed by 4 bases and 2 bases, with 10 bases remaining between them. CDR3 loop: CASSGRVATDTQYF. CDR3 DNA sequence: TGCGCCAGCAGTGGACGGGTTGCCACAGATACGCAGTATTTT.

This clonotype was counted between two and nine times. The genes are TRBV7-8 and TRBJ1-1, with D perhaps TRBD1 (6 bases). V shed 5 bases and J shed 5 bases, with 18 bases lying between them. Germline V lookup: CDR1 SGHVS, CDR2 FQNEAQ. CDR3 size: 15 residues. The CDR3 sequence is CASSARDIGWTEAFF. In nucleotides, the CDR3 is TGTGCCAGCAGCGCCCGGGACATTGGATGGACTGAAGCTTTCTTT.

The V and J genes are TRBV6-6 and TRBJ1-2; no definite D call. V was clipped by 6 bases and J by 2 bases, with 10 bases between them. There are 13 residues in the CDR3. Germline V CDR1 and CDR2: MNHNY, SVGAGI (reference sequence). CDR3 in amino acids: CASRMTLNYGYTF. The CDR3 DNA follows: TGTGCCAGCAGGATGACTCTGAACTATGGCTACACCTTC.

This clonotype was seen only a few times. The chain couples TRBV27 to TRBJ1-1; TRBD1 is a possible D gene (5 bases). The CDR3 is 15 residues long. Germline CDR1 is MNHEY and CDR2 is SMNVEV (reference sequence). Trimming removed 6 bases from V and 1 base from J, with 15 bases in between. The CDR3 bases are TGTGCCAGCAGGGCAAAAGGGGCCCCGAACACTGAAGCTTTCTTT. The encoded protein is CASRAKGAPNTEAFF.

Only one count was recorded for this clonotype. The chain is built from TRBV2 and TRBJ2-7; unclear D gene. Germline lookup yields CDR1 SNHLY and CDR2 FYNNEI. V gave up 10 bases and J gave up 7 bases, with 17 bases separating them. CDR3 length: 12 residues. The DNA for the CDR3 is TGTGCCATCGGAGTCCCGGGCGGTGAGCAGTACTTC. It is translated as CAIGVPGGEQYF.

The gene calls are TRBV29-1 and TRBJ2-6, with no clear D. Looked up from germline, CDR1 is SQVTM and CDR2 is ANQGSEA. V lost 0 bases to trimming and J lost 0 bases, with 9 bases between them. The CDR3 covers 16 residues. CDR3 DNA sequence: TGCAGCGTTGAAGAGGGCACCTACTCTGGGGCCAACGTCCTGACTTTC. The encoded protein is CSVEEGTYSGANVLTF.

This clonotype was detected only once. This sequence joins TRBV9 and TRBJ2-3, with 9 bases lining up with TRBD2. V was clipped by 0 bases and J by 6 bases; unmatched bases: 8. This CDR3 is built from 16 residues. Germline assignment: CDR1 SGDLS and CDR2 YYNGEE. The CDR3 coding sequence is TGTGCCAGCAGCGTAGGACTAGCGGCTCCCCTGGATACGCAGTATTTT. Translation: CASSVGLAAPLDTQYF.

V gene TRBV24-1 combines with J gene TRBJ2-1, with a weak D call TRBD2 (5 bases). CDR1 and CDR2 from the germline V gene are KGHDR and SFDVKD. V lost 7 bases to trimming and J lost 8 bases, with 17 bases between them. This CDR3 has 14 residues. The CDR3 protein is CATSAIVASDEQFF. The CDR3 DNA reads TGTGCCACCAGCGCCATCGTAGCGTCGGATGAGCAGTTCTTC.

This chain links TRBV20-1 with TRBJ2-1; the D gene is possibly TRBD2 (5 bases). Trimming left V 0 bases short and J 15 bases short, with 21 bases between. This CDR3 comprises 14 residues. The germline CDR1 and CDR2 sequences are DFQATT and SNEGSKA (reference sequence). CDR3 coding DNA: TGCAGTGCTAGAGATCTGTTCGGGCTAGCTGTACCGTTCTTC. Residues: CSARDLFGLAVPFF.